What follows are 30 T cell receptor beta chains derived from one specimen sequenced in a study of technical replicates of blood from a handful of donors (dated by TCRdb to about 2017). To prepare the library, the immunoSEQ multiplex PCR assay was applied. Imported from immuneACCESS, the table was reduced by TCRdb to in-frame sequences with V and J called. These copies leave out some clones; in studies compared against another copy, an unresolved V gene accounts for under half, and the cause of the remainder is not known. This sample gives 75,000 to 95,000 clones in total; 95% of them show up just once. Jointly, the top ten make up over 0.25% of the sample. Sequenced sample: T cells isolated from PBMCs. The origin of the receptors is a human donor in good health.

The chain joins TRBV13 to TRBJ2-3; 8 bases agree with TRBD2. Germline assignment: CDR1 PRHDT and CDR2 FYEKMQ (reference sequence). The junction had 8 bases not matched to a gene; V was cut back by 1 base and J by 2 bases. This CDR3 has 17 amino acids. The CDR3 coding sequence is TGTGCCAGCAGCTTAGTGGCTAGCGGGCGATTCACAGATACGCAGTATTTT. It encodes CASSLVASGRFTDTQYF.

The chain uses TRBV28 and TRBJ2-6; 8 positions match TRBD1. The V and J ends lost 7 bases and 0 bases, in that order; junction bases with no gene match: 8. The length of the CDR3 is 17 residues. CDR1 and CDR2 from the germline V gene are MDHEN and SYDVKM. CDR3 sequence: CASISGTGLSGANVLTF. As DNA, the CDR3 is TGTGCCAGCATCTCCGGGACAGGCCTCTCTGGGGCCAACGTCCTGACTTTC.

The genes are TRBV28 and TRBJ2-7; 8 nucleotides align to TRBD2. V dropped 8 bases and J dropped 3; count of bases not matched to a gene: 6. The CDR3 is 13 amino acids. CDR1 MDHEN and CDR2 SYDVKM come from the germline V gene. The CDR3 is CASPPGTSYEQYF. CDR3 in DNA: TGTGCCAGCCCCCCCGGGACTAGCTACGAGCAGTACTTC.

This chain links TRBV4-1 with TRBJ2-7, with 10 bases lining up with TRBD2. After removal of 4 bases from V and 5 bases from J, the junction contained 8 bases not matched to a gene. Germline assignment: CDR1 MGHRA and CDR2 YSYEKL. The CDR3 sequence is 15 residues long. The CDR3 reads CASSLASGSMDEQYF. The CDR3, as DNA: TGCGCCAGCAGCCTTGCTAGCGGGAGTATGGACGAGCAGTACTTC.

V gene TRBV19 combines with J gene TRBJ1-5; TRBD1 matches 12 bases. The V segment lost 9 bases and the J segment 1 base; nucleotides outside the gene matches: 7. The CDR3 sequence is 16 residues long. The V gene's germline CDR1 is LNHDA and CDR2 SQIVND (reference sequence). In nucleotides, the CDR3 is TGTGCCAGCAAGGGACAGGGGGCAACCAGCAATCAGCCCCAGCATTTT. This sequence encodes CASKGQGATSNQPQHF.

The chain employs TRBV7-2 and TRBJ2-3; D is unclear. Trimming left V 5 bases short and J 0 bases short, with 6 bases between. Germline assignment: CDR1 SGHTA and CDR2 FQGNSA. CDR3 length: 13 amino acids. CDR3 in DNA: TGTGCCAGCAGCACTACTAGCACAGATACGCAGTATTTT. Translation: CASSTTSTDTQYF.

CDR3 in amino acids: CASSSHRTSGRTYNEQFF. The CDR3 DNA reads TGTGCCAGCAGTTCTCATCGGACTAGCGGGAGGACCTACAATGAGCAGTTCTTC. The genes are TRBV27 and TRBJ2-1, with 14 bases lining up with TRBD2. This CDR3 is built from 18 residues. Germline V CDR1 and CDR2: MNHEY, SMNVEV (reference sequence). The trim removed 4 bases at V and 2 bases at J, leaving 7 bases unmatched.

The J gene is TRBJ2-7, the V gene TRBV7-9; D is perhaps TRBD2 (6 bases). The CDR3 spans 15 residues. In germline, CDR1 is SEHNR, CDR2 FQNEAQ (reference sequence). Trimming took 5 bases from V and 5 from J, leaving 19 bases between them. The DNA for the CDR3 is TGTGCCAGCAGCCCTGGGGGACTGCAAAGGGACGAGCAGTACTTC. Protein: CASSPGGLQRDEQYF.

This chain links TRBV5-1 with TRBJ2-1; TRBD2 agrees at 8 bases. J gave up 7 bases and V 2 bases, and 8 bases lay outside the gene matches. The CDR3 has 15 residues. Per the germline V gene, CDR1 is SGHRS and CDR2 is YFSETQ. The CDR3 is CASSFGSGSVNEQFF. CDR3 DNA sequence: TGCGCCAGCAGCTTCGGGAGCGGGAGTGTAAATGAGCAGTTCTTC.

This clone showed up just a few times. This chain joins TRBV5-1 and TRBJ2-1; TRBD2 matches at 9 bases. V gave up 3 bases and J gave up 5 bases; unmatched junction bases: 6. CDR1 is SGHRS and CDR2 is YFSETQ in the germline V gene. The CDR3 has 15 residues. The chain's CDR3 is CASSSGTSSHNEQFF. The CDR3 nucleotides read TGCGCCAGCAGCTCGGGGACTAGCAGTCACAATGAGCAGTTCTTC.

The CDR3 nucleotides are TGCGCCAGCAGCTTGACAGGCATGAATCAGCCCCAGCATTTT. The encoded protein is CASSLTGMNQPQHF. The chain combines TRBV5-1 with TRBJ1-5, with a possible D match to TRBD1 (5 bases). The germline V gene encodes CDR1 SGHRS and CDR2 YFSETQ. V lost 1 base and J lost 4, with 9 bases in between. CDR3 size: 14 residues.

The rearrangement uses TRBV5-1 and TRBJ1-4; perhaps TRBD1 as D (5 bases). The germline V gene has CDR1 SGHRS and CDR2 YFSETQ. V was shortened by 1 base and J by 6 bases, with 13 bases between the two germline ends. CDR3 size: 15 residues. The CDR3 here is CASSLIGTGDEKLFF. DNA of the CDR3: TGCGCCAGCAGCTTGATTGGGACGGGGGATGAAAAACTGTTTTTT. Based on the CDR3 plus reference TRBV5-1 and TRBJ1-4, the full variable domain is KAGVTQTPRYLIKTRGQQVTLSCSPISGHRSVSWYQQTPGQGLQFLFEYFSETQRNKGNFPGRFSGRQFSNSRSEMNVSTLELGDSALYLCASSLIGTGDEKLFFGSGTQLSVL.

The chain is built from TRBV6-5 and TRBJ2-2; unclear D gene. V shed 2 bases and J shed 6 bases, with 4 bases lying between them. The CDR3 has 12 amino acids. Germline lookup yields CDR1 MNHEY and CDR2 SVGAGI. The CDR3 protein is CASSYEAGELFF. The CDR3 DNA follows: TGTGCCAGCAGTTACGAGGCCGGGGAGCTGTTTTTT.

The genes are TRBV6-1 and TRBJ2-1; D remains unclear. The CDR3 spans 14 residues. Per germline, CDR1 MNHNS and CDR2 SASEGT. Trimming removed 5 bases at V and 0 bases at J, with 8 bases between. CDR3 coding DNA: TGTGCCAGCAGTCAACAGAGCTCCTACAATGAGCAGTTCTTC. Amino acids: CASSQQSSYNEQFF.

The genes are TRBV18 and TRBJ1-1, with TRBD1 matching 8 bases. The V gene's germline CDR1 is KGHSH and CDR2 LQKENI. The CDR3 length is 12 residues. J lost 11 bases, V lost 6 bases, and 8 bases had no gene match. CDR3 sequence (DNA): TGTGCCAGCTCTCCCAAGTACAGGGGGGCTTTCTTT. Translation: CASSPKYRGAFF.

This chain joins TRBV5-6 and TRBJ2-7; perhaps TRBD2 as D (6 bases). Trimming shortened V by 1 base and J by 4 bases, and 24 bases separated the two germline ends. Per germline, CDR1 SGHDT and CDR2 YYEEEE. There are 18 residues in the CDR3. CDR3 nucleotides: TGTGCCAGCAGCTTGATCCTGTCGGGGCGGGATAGGTTTTACGAGCAGTACTTC. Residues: CASSLILSGRDRFYEQYF.

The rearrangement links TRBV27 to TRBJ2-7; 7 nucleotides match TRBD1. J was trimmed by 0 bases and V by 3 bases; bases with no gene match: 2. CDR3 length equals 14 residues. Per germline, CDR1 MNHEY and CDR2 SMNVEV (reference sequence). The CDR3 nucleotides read TGTGCCAGCAGTTTGCACAGGGGCTCCTACGAGCAGTACTTC. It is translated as CASSLHRGSYEQYF.

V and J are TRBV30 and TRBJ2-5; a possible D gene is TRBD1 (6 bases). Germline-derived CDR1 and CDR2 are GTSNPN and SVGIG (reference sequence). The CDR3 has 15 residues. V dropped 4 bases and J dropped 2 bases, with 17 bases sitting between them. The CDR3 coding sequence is TGTGCCTGGACCAGATCCGGAGGACAGCAAGAGACCCAGTACTTC. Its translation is CAWTRSGGQQETQYF.

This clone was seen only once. DNA for the CDR3: TGTGCCAGCAGGTCCCACCCGGGAGGAAGCACAGATACGCAGTATTTT. This gives the protein CASRSHPGGSTDTQYF. The V gene is TRBV27, the J gene TRBJ2-3; TRBD2 agrees at 7 bases. The CDR3 length is 16 residues. V trimming: 6 bases; J trimming: 0 bases; junction bases outside the gene matches: 9. From germline, CDR1 is MNHEY and CDR2 SMNVEV (reference sequence).

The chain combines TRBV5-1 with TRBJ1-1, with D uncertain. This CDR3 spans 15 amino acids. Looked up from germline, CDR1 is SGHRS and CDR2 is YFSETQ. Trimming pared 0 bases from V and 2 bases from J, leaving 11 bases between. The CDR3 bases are TGCGCCAGCAGCTTGGGGCACCTACTAAACACTGAAGCTTTCTTT. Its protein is CASSLGHLLNTEAFF.

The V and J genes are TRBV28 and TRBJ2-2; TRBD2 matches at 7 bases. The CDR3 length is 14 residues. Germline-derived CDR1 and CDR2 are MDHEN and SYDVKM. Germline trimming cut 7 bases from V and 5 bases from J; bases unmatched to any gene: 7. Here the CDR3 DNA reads TGTGCCAGCAACCGGGACTACGCTACCGGGGAGCTGTTTTTT. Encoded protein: CASNRDYATGELFF.

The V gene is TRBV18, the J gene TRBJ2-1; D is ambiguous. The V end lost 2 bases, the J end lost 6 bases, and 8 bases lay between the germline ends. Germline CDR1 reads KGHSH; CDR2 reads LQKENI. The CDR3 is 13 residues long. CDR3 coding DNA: TGTGCCAGCTCACCAGAGGTCTTCAATGAGCAGTTCTTC. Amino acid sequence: CASSPEVFNEQFF.

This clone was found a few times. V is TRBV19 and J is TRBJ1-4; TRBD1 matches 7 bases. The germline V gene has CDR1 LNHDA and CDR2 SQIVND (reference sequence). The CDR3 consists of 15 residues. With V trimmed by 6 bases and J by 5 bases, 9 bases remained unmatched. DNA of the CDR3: TGTGCCAGTAGGCTGCTCGGGACAGCGAATGAAAAACTGTTTTTT. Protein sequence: CASRLLGTANEKLFF.

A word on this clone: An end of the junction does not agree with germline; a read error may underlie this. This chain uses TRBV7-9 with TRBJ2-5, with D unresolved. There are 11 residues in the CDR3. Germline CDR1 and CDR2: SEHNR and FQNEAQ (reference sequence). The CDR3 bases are TGTGCCAGCAGCTCCCTAGAGGCCCAGTACTTC. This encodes CASSSLEAQYF. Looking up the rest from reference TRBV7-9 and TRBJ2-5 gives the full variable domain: DTGVSQNPRHKITKRGQNVTFRCDPISEHNRLYWYRQTLGQGPEFLTYFQNEAQLEKSRLLSDRFSAERPKGSFSTLEIQRTEQGDSAMYLCASSSLEAQYFGPGTRLLVL.

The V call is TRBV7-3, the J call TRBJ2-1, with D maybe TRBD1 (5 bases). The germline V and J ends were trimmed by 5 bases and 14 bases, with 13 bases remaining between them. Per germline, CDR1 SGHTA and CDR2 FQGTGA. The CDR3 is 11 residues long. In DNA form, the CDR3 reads TGTGCCAGCAGCGACAGATCTCAAGAGTTCTTC. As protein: CASSDRSQEFF.

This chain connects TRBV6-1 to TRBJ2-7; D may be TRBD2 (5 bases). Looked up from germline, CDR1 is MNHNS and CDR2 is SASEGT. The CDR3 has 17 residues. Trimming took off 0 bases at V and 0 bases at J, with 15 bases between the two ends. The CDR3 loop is CASSEAGVYRLSYEQYF. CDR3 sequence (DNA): TGTGCCAGCAGTGAAGCGGGAGTTTACCGACTCTCCTACGAGCAGTACTTC.

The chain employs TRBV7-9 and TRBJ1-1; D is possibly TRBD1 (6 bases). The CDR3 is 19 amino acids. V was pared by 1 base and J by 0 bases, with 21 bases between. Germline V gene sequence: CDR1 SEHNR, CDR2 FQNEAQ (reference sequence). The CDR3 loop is CASSLGFGAAGDMNTEAFF. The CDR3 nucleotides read TGTGCCAGCAGCTTAGGTTTTGGAGCGGCAGGGGACATGAACACTGAAGCTTTCTTT.

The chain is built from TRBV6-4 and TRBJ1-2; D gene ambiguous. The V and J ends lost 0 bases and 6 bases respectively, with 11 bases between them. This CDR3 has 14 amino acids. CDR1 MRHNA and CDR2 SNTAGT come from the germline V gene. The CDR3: CASSDSFRGNGYTF. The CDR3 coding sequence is TGTGCCAGCAGTGACTCATTCCGGGGTAATGGCTACACCTTC.

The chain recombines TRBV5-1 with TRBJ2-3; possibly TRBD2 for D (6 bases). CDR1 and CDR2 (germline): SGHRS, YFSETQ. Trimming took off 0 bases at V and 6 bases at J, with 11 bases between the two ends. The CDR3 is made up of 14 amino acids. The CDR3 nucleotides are TGCGCCAGCAGCTTGGGAGAGGGAGGCGATACGCAGTATTTT. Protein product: CASSLGEGGDTQYF.

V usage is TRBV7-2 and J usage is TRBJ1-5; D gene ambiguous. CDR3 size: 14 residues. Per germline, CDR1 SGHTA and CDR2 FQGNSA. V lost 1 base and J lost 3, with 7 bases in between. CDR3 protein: CASSLVAYNQPQHF. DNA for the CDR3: TGTGCCAGCAGCTTAGTGGCTTACAATCAGCCCCAGCATTTT.